This T cell receptor (beta chain) emerged from a study of blood T cells in healthy people across ages. General study findings and limits: The recorded TCR beta diversity per million T cells decreased in a roughly linear manner with age.

Germline CDR1 reads SEHNR; CDR2 reads FQNEAQ (reference sequence). Between the trimmed V and J ends, which lost 0 bases and 2 bases, there was a span of 11 bases. The CDR3 has 15 residues. Staff drew ten milliliters of peripheral blood from each donor. Primers used in a second PCR of roughly 6 to 11 cycles were a sample-barcoded 5' primer and a J-beta primer mix. Every cDNA molecule bore a tag from a template-switch adaptor containing 12 random nucleotides. TCRdb independently ran MiXCR on the 5' RACE reads; one entry per CDR3 protein. Counted here are 450,000 to 700,000 distinct CDR3 sequences, 25% to 30% occurring once; the ten biggest clones make up 18%. With respect to this clonotype: As yet, its antigen is unknown.

The clonotype was recovered from a woman between 65 and 79 years old in good health. The gene calls are TRBV7-9 and TRBJ2-7; D may match TRBD1 or TRBD2 (6 bases each). Material: blood. In nucleotides, the CDR3 is TGTGCCAGCAGCTTAGCGGGGGGCTTCCCCTACGAGCAGTACTTC. This translates into CASSLAGGFPYEQYF.